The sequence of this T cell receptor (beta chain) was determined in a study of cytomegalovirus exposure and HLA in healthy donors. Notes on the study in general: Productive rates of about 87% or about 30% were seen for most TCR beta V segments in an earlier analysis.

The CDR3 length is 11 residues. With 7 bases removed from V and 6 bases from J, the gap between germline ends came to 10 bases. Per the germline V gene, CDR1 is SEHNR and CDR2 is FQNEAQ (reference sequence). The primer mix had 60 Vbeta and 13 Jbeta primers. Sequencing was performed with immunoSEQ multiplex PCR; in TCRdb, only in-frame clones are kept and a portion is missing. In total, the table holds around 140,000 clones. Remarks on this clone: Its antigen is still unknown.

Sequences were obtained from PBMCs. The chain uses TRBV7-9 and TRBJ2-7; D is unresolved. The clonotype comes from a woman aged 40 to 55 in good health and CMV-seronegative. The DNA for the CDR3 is TGTGCCAGCACCTCTTGGGCCGAGCAGTACTTC. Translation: CASTSWAEQYF.